This T cell receptor (beta chain) came from a study of Graves' ophthalmopathy and Graves' hyperthyroidism. Turning to this clonotype: The antigen is unknown.

Study observations and caveats: In blood, most expanded thyroid clonotypes above 0.001 frequency were also detected.

The V and J ends lost 2 bases and 4 bases respectively, with 11 bases between them. CDR1 is LGHDT, CDR2 YNNKEL, per germline (reference sequence). The CDR3 consists of 14 residues. Scientists amplified the TCR beta CDR3 regions from RNA transcripts. The authors performed first-round RT-PCR with HTBI primers and then a second-round multiplex PCR. Via MiXCR, TCRdb re-called the multiplex PCR reads, giving one row per CDR3 protein. The profile shows about 390,000 distinct CDR3 sequences, about a sixth of them singletons. Sequenced input: peripheral blood. The chain couples TRBV3-1 to TRBJ2-5, with D unresolved. The clonotype was recovered from an adult woman with stable Graves' hyperthyroidism. As DNA, the CDR3 is TGTGCCAGCAGCCAATCGTGGGCAGGAGAGACCCAGTACTTC. Translating gives CASSQSWAGETQYF.